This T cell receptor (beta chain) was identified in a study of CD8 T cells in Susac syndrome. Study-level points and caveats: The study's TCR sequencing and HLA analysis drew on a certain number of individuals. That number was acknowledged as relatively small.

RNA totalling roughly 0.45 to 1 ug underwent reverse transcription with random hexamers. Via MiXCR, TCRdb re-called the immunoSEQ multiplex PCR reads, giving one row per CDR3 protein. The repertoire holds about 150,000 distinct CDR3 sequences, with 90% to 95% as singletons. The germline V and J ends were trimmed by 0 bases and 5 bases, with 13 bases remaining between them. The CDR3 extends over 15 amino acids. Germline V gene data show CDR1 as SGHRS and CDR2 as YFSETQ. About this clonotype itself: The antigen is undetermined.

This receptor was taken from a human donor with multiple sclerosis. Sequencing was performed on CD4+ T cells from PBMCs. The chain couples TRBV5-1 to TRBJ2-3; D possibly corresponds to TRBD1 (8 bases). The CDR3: CASSLEQGGVDTQYF. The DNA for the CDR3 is TGCGCCAGCAGCTTGGAACAGGGGGGGGTAGATACGCAGTATTTT.